The present T cell receptor (beta chain) was sequenced within a study of regulatory T cells in long-lasting Graves disease. The CDR3 extends over 14 amino acids. Trimming cost V 4 bases and J 4 bases, with 14 bases left between them. Germline V CDR1 and CDR2: SGHRS, YFSETQ. Building the TCR beta libraries relied on iRepertoire HTBI primers, and CDR3 regions underwent Arm-PCR. TCRdb reprocessed the multiplex PCR reads via MiXCR and lists one record per CDR3 protein. The sample shows hundreds of thousands of distinct CDR3 sequences, 25% to 35% of them seen only once. Time point denoted: persistent/refractory GD, antithyroid drugs over 5 years with positive TRAb. Making the TCR library involved RNA that had been extracted from PBMCs.

The receptor comes from a female donor with Graves disease. The chain employs TRBV5-1 and TRBJ1-2; a possible D gene is TRBD1 (6 bases). The sample was peripheral blood mononuclear cells (PBMCs), taken when the disease was refractory, from a patient treated with antithyroid drugs. The CDR3 bases are TGCGCCAGCAGCCCGGATGGACAGACCTATGGCTACACCTTC. It yields the protein CASSPDGQTYGYTF. Based on the CDR3 plus reference TRBV5-1 and TRBJ1-2, the full variable domain is KAGVTQTPRYLIKTRGQQVTLSCSPISGHRSVSWYQQTPGQGLQFLFEYFSETQRNKGNFPGRFSGRQFSNSRSEMNVSTLELGDSALYLCASSPDGQTYGYTFGSGTRLTVV.